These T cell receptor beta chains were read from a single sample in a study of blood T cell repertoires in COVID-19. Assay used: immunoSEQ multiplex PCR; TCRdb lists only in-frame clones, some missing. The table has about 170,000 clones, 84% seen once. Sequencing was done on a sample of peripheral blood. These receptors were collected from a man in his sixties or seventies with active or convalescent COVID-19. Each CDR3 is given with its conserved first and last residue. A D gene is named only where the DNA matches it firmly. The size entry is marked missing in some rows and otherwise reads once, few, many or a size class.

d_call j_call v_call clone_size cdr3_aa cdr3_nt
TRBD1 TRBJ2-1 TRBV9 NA CASSAWTGLNEQFF TGTGCCAGCAGCGCCTGGACAGGGTTAAATGAGCAGTTCTTC
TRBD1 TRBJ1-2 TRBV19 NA CASSTGQVVHGYTF TGTGCCAGTAGTACTGGACAGGTAGTTCATGGCTACACCTTC
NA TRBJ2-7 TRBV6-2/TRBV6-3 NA CASSYYVGVSSSYEQYF TGTGCCAGCAGTTACTATGTGGGAGTATCTTCGTCGTACGAGCAGTACTTC
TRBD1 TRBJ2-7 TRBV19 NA CASSSPGTGAYEQYF TGTGCCAGTAGTTCCCCAGGGACAGGGGCGTACGAGCAGTACTTC
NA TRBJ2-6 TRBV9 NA CASSVAGAGANVLTF TGTGCCAGCAGCGTAGCAGGGGCTGGGGCCAACGTCCTGACTTTC
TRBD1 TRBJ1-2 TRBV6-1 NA CASSEAPGQVYGYTF TGTGCCAGCAGTGAAGCGCCGGGACAGGTCTATGGCTACACCTTC
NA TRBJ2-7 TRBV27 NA CASSLRRDPIYEQYF TGTGCCAGCAGTTTGCGGCGGGACCCAATCTACGAGCAGTACTTC
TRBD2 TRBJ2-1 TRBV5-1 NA CASSWTSGSSGHEQFF TGCGCCAGCAGCTGGACTAGCGGGAGCTCGGGCCATGAGCAGTTCTTC
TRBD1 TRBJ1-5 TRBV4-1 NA CASSQEGGGNQPQHF TGCGCCAGCAGCCAAGAAGGGGGCGGCAATCAGCCCCAGCATTTT
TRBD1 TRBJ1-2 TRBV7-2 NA CASSSSPGQGAGYTF TGTGCCAGCAGCTCCAGCCCGGGACAGGGGGCTGGCTACACCTTC
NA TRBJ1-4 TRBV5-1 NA CASSLAGDEKLFF TGCGCCAGCAGCTTGGCAGGGGATGAAAAACTGTTTTTT
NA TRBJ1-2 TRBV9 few CASSLAVGSGYTF TGTGCCAGCAGCTTGGCAGTCGGGTCTGGCTACACCTTC
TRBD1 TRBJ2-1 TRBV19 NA CASTDRGLALNEQFF TGTGCCAGTACCGACAGGGGGCTAGCACTCAATGAGCAGTTCTTC
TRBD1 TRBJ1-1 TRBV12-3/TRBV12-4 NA CASTGTGGTEAFF TGTGCCAGCACCGGGACAGGGGGAACTGAAGCTTTCTTT
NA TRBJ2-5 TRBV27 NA CASSKARRGSQETQYF TGTGCCAGCAGTAAAGCCCGCCGGGGGTCGCAAGAGACCCAGTACTTC
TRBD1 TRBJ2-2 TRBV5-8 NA CASSFTRVGTANTGELFF TGTGCCAGCAGCTTTACGAGGGTCGGGACAGCTAACACCGGGGAGCTGTTTTTT
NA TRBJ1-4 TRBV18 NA CASSPGLGYEKLFF TGTGCCAGCTCACCCGGACTGGGGTACGAAAAACTGTTTTTT
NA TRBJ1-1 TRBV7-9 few CASSSIGSYRGAFF TGTGCCAGCAGTTCGATCGGGTCCTATCGGGGGGCTTTCTTT
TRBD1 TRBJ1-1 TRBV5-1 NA CASSLGGTGGWGTEAFF TGCGCCAGCAGCTTGGGAGGGACAGGGGGTTGGGGCACTGAAGCTTTCTTT
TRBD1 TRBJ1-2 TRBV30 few CAWSRDRPYGYTF TGTGCCTGGAGCCGGGACAGACCTTATGGCTACACCTTC
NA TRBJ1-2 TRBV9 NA CASSVGSGRTANYGYTF TGTGCCAGCAGCGTAGGTAGCGGCCGAACGGCTAACTATGGCTACACCTTC
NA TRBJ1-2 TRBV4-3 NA CASSQDSQGYGYTF TGCGCCAGCAGCCAAGATTCGCAGGGTTATGGCTACACCTTC
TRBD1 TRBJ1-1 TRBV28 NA CASSSGATGGFTEAFF TGTGCCAGCAGTTCAGGAGCGACAGGGGGTTTTACTGAAGCTTTCTTT
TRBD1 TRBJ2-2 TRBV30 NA CAWSKRDRAATGELFF TGTGCCTGGAGTAAAAGGGACAGGGCGGCCACCGGGGAGCTGTTTTTT
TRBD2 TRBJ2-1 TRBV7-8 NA CASSLSLIGGGRYNEQFF TGTGCCAGCAGCTTATCCCTGATCGGGGGGGGAAGATACAATGAGCAGTTCTTC
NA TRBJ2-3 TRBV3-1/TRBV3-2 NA CASSQRSSEDTQYF TGTGCCAGCAGCCAACGGTCGTCTGAAGATACGCAGTATTTT
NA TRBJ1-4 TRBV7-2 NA CATRAPQNEKLFF TGTGCCACCAGGGCCCCGCAAAATGAAAAACTGTTTTTT
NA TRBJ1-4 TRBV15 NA CATSRDIRGNEKLFF TGTGCCACCAGCAGAGATATACGGGGGAATGAAAAACTGTTTTTT
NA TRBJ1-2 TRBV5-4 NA CASSHSGSYGYTF TGTGCCAGCAGCCACTCGGGGAGCTATGGCTACACCTTC
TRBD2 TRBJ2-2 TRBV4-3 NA CASSQDFASGGPDTGELFF TGCGCCAGCAGCCAAGATTTTGCTAGCGGGGGGCCTGACACCGGGGAGCTGTTTTTT
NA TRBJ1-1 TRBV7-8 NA CASSLEQWNTEAFF TGTGCCAGCAGCTTAGAACAGTGGAACACTGAAGCTTTCTTT
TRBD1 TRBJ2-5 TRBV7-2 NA CASSFRTGVETQYF TGTGCCAGCAGCTTTAGGACAGGGGTAGAGACCCAGTACTTC